This section outlines one TCR beta chain sequence together with its context. Its antigen has not been determined. No base quality values were provided; no much bigger clone lies one nucleotide off. This entry belongs to a study of blood T cell repertoires in COVID-19 (dated by TCRdb to the early 2020s). For the study in its entirety: The collaborator samples originated in the United States, Italy and Spain and spanned the acute and convalescent phases of COVID-19. The prospective study material was composed of cDNA or gDNA derived from T cells, B-cell-depleted T cells, or PBMCs. Deeply sampled blood TCRbeta repertoires from subjects exposed to, actively infected with, or recovered from COVID-19 were included in the dataset. The repertoires were made available in a free public database intended to serve as a resource for research on the immune response to SARS-CoV-2. Samples were obtained from the ongoing ImmuneRACE study (first 160 participants) and from over 1,000 subjects provided by 6 global collaborators. A de-identified subject ID, COVID-19 status, age in years and sex were almost always included in the sample metadata. Where available, HLA class I and class II types were obtained from metadata supplied by the sample provider rather than from assay-based typing.

The collaborating institutions used their own protocols to collect whole blood in K2EDTA tubes. For TCRbeta analysis, collaborators shipped samples as frozen whole blood, isolated PBMCs, or DNA extracted from either of those sample types. The immunoSEQ Assay, a bias-controlled multiplex PCR, was used to amplify TCRbeta CDR3 regions from genomic DNA. Under the source paper's analysis protocol: Nucleated cell counts per sample were estimated from amplification of reference gene primers within the assay. To quantify the absolute abundance of each unique TCRbeta CDR3 rearrangement, sequence reads were collapsed and filtered. For each sample, productive Simpson clonality was calculated by taking the square root of Simpson's diversity index across productive rearrangements. In TCRdb, the immuneACCESS table is reduced to in-frame sequences with V and J assigned. These tables do not hold every clone; where another copy was compared, an unresolved V gene accounts for under half, and the others remain unexplained. V and J calls and clone size are as listed in that table; D and trimming were resolved from the DNA. This sample has approximately 110,000 clones in its table, and about two thirds of those were observed once. The biggest ten clones account for more than 0.75% of the sample.

V is pruned by 1 base and J by 1 base, leaving 5 bases of the junction without a gene match. CDR1 is given as LGHNA and CDR2 as YNFKEQ, both from the germline V gene. The CDR3 starts with the cysteine, ends with the phenylalanine, and has 16 residues. Only the CDR3 portion is preserved as DNA: 48 bases, with reading frame beginning at the first base. Summary of the overall study and its limitations: The amount of clinical and demographic metadata varied by source and participant and was provided uncurated.

The sequence came from a human donor with acute or convalescent COVID-19. The donor label of this sample is uncertain. In this chain, TRBV4-2 is recombined with TRBJ2-3, and 7 junction bases match TRBD1. The sample was peripheral blood. The DNA sequence reads TGTGCCAGCAGCCAAGGAGGGGGCGACCGCACAGATACGCAGTATTTT. This codes for CASSQGGGDRTDTQYF.